This T cell receptor (beta chain) was captured in a study of radiation and T cells in renal cell carcinoma. General study points: In blood, top tumor clones expanded by 2 weeks, shrinking by 4.

Time point meaning: baseline pretreatment blood. Treatment here: 15 Gy SBRT to primary tumor, nephrectomy 4 weeks later. The protocol was immunoSEQ multiplex PCR, while the TCRdb copy is restricted to in-frame clones and leaves out a portion. The data show under 65,000 clones, with around 78% seen just once and 7.3% held by the top ten. A word on this clone: The antigen remains undetermined.

The sequenced sample was blood, obtained from a patient whose treatment included radiotherapy and nephrectomy. The source is a man aged 55 to 69 with renal cell carcinoma.

The chain's CDR3 is CASSLQGAWNSPLHF. The CDR3 DNA reads TGCGCCAGCAGCTTACAGGGCGCGTGGAATTCACCCCTCCACTTT. This rearrangement joins TRBV5-1 to TRBJ1-6, with D possibly TRBD1 on 6 matching bases. Trimming left V 2 bases short and J 7 bases short, with 13 bases between. The CDR3 contains 15 residues. Germline CDR1 is SGHRS and CDR2 is YFSETQ.